Presented here are 26 T cell receptor beta chains from one specimen sequenced in a study of OX40 agonist ivuxolimab in advanced cancers. Profiling relied on immunoSEQ multiplex PCR, and the TCRdb table lists in-frame clones only, not all of them. This sample has 48,000 or so clones, with approximately 91% found just once. Sequencing was performed on CD4+ or CD8+ T cells sorted from blood, taken in a trial of the OX40 agonist ivuxolimab. The receptors shown here come from an adult with an advanced solid tumor such as melanoma, head and neck, liver or kidney cancer.

This clone has only one observation. The rearrangement links TRBV6-5 to TRBJ2-3; D possibly corresponds to TRBD2 (5 bases). CDR3 length equals 15 residues. From germline, CDR1 is MNHEY and CDR2 SVGAGI. The V gene lost 4 bases and the J gene lost 6 bases, with 17 bases spanning the gap. The CDR3, as DNA: TGTGCCAGCAGTTTTGTACTAGACCAGCGCGATACGCAGTATTTT. As protein: CASSFVLDQRDTQYF.

This chain connects TRBV4-1 to TRBJ1-2; TRBD1 aligns across 11 bases. Trimming removed 3 bases from V and 6 bases from J; junction bases left unmatched: 6. The CDR3 runs to 15 residues. Germline V gives CDR1 MGHRA, CDR2 YSYEKL. The CDR3 nucleotides read TGCGCCAGCAGCCAGCCCGGACAGGGGGCCAATGGCTACACCTTC. This codes for CASSQPGQGANGYTF.

The chain is built from TRBV4-1 and TRBJ2-1, with 10 bases identical to TRBD2. In germline, CDR1 is MGHRA, CDR2 YSYEKL. V shed 3 bases and J 8 bases; nucleotides not matched to a gene: 19. This CDR3 has 19 amino acids. CDR3: CASSQSGAGGQKVADEQFF. Here the CDR3 DNA reads TGCGCCAGCAGCCAGAGCGGAGCGGGGGGGCAAAAGGTAGCAGATGAGCAGTTCTTC.

This clone has only one observation. The chain is built from TRBV7-9 and TRBJ2-5, with a possible D match to TRBD1 (6 bases). V was trimmed by 5 bases and J by 2 bases, leaving 15 bases between them. Per germline, CDR1 SEHNR and CDR2 FQNEAQ (reference sequence). The CDR3 covers 15 residues. The chain's CDR3 is CASSRRTAQQETQYF. For the CDR3, the DNA is TGTGCCAGCAGCCGACGGACAGCTCAACAAGAGACCCAGTACTTC.

The V gene is TRBV13, the J gene TRBJ1-2, with D perhaps matching TRBD1 (5 bases). V dropped 1 base and J dropped 8 bases, with 14 bases sitting between them. Germline V CDR1 and CDR2: PRHDT, FYEKMQ (reference sequence). The CDR3 has 14 residues. CDR3 coding DNA: TGTGCCAGCAGCTTAGTTGGCAGGGAGCAGGGCTACACCTTC. Its translation: CASSLVGREQGYTF.

The V and J genes are TRBV27 and TRBJ2-3; TRBD2 matches at 13 bases. V shed 3 bases, J shed 2 bases, and the junction held 11 bases outside the gene matches. The V gene's germline CDR1 is MNHEY and CDR2 SMNVEV (reference sequence). This CDR3 spans 19 amino acids. The CDR3 bases are TGTGCCAGCAGTTTTAGGGATCCGGGACTAGCGGGGCCCACAGATACGCAGTATTTT. This gives the protein CASSFRDPGLAGPTDTQYF.

The chain carries TRBV27 and TRBJ1-1; tentative D call: TRBD1 (6 bases). The CDR3 consists of 18 residues. Per germline, CDR1 MNHEY and CDR2 SMNVEV (reference sequence). V was cut by 4 bases and J by 0 bases, with 21 bases left in between. The CDR3 reads CASSYRTEISHLNTEAFF. CDR3 DNA sequence: TGTGCCAGCAGTTACCGGACAGAGATATCCCATTTGAACACTGAAGCTTTCTTT.

The chain recombines TRBV25-1 with TRBJ2-1; weak D call: TRBD2 (7 bases). CDR3 size: 18 residues. Germline V gene lookup returns CDR1 MGHDK and CDR2 SYGVNS. V dropped 4 bases and J dropped 4 bases, with 23 bases sitting between them. Here the CDR3 DNA reads TGTGCCAGCAGTGGTCCCCCGGGGGCGGGGGAGAAATACAATGAGCAGTTCTTC. This sequence encodes CASSGPPGAGEKYNEQFF.

This rearrangement joins TRBV7-6 to TRBJ2-2; D gene ambiguous. Germline assignment: CDR1 SGHVS and CDR2 FNYEAQ. V lost 1 base and J 2 bases, leaving 11 bases between the germline ends. CDR3 length equals 16 residues. CDR3 bases: TGTGCCAGCAGCTTAGGGGCAACCATTAACACCGGGGAGCTGTTTTTT. Translating gives CASSLGATINTGELFF. The full variable domain, rest sourced from reference TRBV7-6 and TRBJ2-2, is GAGVSQSPRYKVTKRGQDVALRCDPISGHVSLYWYRQALGQGPEFLTYFNYEAQQDKSGLPNDRFSAERPEGSISTLTIQRTEQRDSAMYRCASSLGATINTGELFFGEGSRLTVL.

The chain links TRBV5-6 to TRBJ2-5, with D hard to call. V lost 4 bases to trimming and J lost 2 bases, with 9 bases between them. CDR1 and CDR2 from the germline V gene are SGHDT and YYEEEE. The CDR3 has 13 residues. This CDR3 reads CASSPPIQETQYF. DNA of the CDR3: TGTGCCAGCAGCCCCCCTATTCAAGAGACCCAGTACTTC.

This chain links TRBV28 with TRBJ1-1, with no clear D. The germline CDR1 and CDR2 sequences are MDHEN and SYDVKM. Trimming shortened V by 6 bases and J by 3 bases, and 11 bases separated the two germline ends. The length of the CDR3 is 13 residues. CDR3 nucleotide sequence: TGTGCCAGCAGAAACTTTGGCGACACTGAAGCTTTCTTT. Its protein is CASRNFGDTEAFF.

The gene calls are TRBV27 and TRBJ1-3; D is unresolved. This CDR3 has 14 residues. Between the trimmed V and J ends, which lost 0 bases and 3 bases, there was a span of 6 bases. Germline CDR1 is MNHEY and CDR2 is SMNVEV (reference sequence). CDR3 DNA: TGTGCCAGCAGTTTATCTGAGGGTGGAAACACCATATATTTT. It yields the protein CASSLSEGGNTIYF.

J is TRBJ2-7 and V is TRBV10-2, with 9 bases matching TRBD1. Per the germline V gene, CDR1 is WSHSY and CDR2 is SAAADI. There are 14 residues in the CDR3. With 6 bases clipped from V and 6 bases from J, the junction kept 9 bases outside the gene matches. The DNA for the CDR3 is TGCGCCAGCAGCAAGCCCCAGACAGGGGGCGAGCAGTACTTC. It is translated as CASSKPQTGGEQYF.

J is TRBJ2-1 and V is TRBV2, with unresolved D. There are 15 residues in the CDR3. Germline V gives CDR1 SNHLY, CDR2 FYNNEI. Trimming stripped 4 bases from V and 0 bases from J, with 10 bases between. Here the CDR3 reads CASSGVKSSYNEQFF. CDR3 coding DNA: TGTGCCAGCAGTGGGGTCAAGAGCTCCTACAATGAGCAGTTCTTC.

This rearrangement joins TRBV27 to TRBJ1-3; D call uncertain. V shed 7 bases and J shed 3 bases, with 4 bases lying between them. The CDR3 loop spans 11 amino acids. Per germline, CDR1 MNHEY and CDR2 SMNVEV (reference sequence). As DNA, the CDR3 is TGTGCCAGCATCGGTGGAAACACCATATATTTT. Its translation is CASIGGNTIYF.

The V and J genes are TRBV27 and TRBJ2-7; 8 nucleotides match TRBD1. The CDR3 sequence is 14 residues long. J gave up 7 bases and V 2 bases, and 7 bases lay outside the gene matches. Germline CDR1 is MNHEY and CDR2 is SMNVEV (reference sequence). The CDR3 here is CASSLVRGQREQYF. In DNA form, the CDR3 reads TGTGCCAGCAGTTTAGTCAGGGGGCAAAGAGAGCAGTACTTC.

The chain links TRBV2 to TRBJ2-7; 10 bases are a match to TRBD2. The CDR3 totals 14 residues. Germline assignment: CDR1 SNHLY and CDR2 FYNNEI. J lost 2 bases, V lost 6 bases, and 4 bases had no gene match. Written as DNA, the CDR3 is TGTGCCAGCAGAGCTAGCGGGGGACCCTACGAGCAGTACTTC. Translation: CASRASGGPYEQYF.

The CDR3 region has the DNA TGTGCCAGTAGTCATCTCGTCGGCCCTAGTCAGCCCCAGCATTTT. Its translation is CASSHLVGPSQPQHF. The chain combines TRBV19 with TRBJ1-5, with D unresolved. V was cut by 5 bases and J by 6 bases, with 17 bases left in between. This CDR3 is built from 15 residues. CDR1 and CDR2 from the germline V gene are LNHDA and SQIVND (reference sequence).

This clone was observed a single time. The chain links TRBV5-8 to TRBJ2-4; D possibly corresponds to TRBD1 (7 bases). Germline V gives CDR1 SGHTS, CDR2 YDEGEE. The CDR3 length is 14 residues. V was clipped by 7 bases and J by 0 bases, with 11 bases between them. CDR3 sequence (DNA): TGTGCCAGCCAGGGGGGCCTAGCCAAAAACATTCAGTACTTC. It codes for CASQGGLAKNIQYF.

This chain joins TRBV19 and TRBJ2-7, with 7 bases identical to TRBD2. The germline gives CDR1 LNHDA, CDR2 SQIVND (reference sequence). Trimming took 3 bases from V and 0 from J; bases not matched to a gene: 5. The CDR3 runs 15 residues. The CDR3 DNA follows: TGTGCCAGTAGTATTTCAGCGGGGTCCTCCTACGAGCAGTACGTC. This codes for CASSISAGSSYEQYV.

The chain recombines TRBV7-3 with TRBJ1-6, with D uncertain. V lost 2 bases and J 8 bases, leaving 10 bases between the germline ends. CDR3 length equals 14 residues. CDR1 and CDR2 from the germline V gene are SGHTA and FQGTGA. In nucleotides, the CDR3 is TGTGCCAGCAGCTTATCCGCTACGGATTCACCCCTCCACTTT. Its protein is CASSLSATDSPLHF.

The CDR3 loop is CASSYSMGRVYTEAFF. CDR3 DNA sequence: TGTGCCAGCAGTTACTCGATGGGCAGGGTTTATACTGAAGCTTTCTTT. V is TRBV6-5 and J is TRBJ1-1; tentative D call: TRBD1 (5 bases). This CDR3 has 16 residues. CDR1 is MNHEY and CDR2 is SVGAGI in the germline V gene. Trimming left V 0 bases short and J 5 bases short, with 16 bases between.

Within the sample, this clone is medium-sized (0.01 to 0.1%). CDR3 sequence reads: CASSLSPATGWIGQPQHF. The CDR3 nucleotides read TGTGCCAGCAGCTTGAGCCCAGCAACAGGGTGGATAGGTCAGCCCCAGCATTTT. This chain joins TRBV7-8 and TRBJ1-5; D perhaps matches TRBD1 (6 bases). In germline, CDR1 is SGHVS, CDR2 FQNEAQ. The length of the CDR3 is 18 residues. V was trimmed by 3 bases and J by 6 bases, leaving 24 bases between them.

In its sample, this clone was seen a few times. The chain links TRBV6-5 to TRBJ2-5, with D possibly matching TRBD2 (7 bases). There are 16 residues in the CDR3. From germline, CDR1 is MNHEY and CDR2 SVGAGI. The V end lost 2 bases, the J end lost 0 bases, and 13 bases lay between the germline ends. The CDR3 DNA follows: TGTGCCAGCAGTTACAAAGGGGGGGCGTACCAAGAGACCCAGTACTTC. Residues: CASSYKGGAYQETQYF.

This chain connects TRBV6-6 to TRBJ1-3; D uncertain. CDR3 length: 14 amino acids. Per germline, CDR1 MNHNY and CDR2 SVGAGI (reference sequence). Trimming stripped 0 bases from V and 1 base from J, with 4 bases between. CDR3 DNA sequence: TGTGCCAGCAGTTACTCGGATTCTGGAAACACCATATATTTT. The encoded protein is CASSYSDSGNTIYF.

The CDR3 spells CASSPQGYGYTF. The CDR3 nucleotides read TGTGCCAGCAGTCCCCAGGGCTATGGCTACACCTTC. This chain connects TRBV27 to TRBJ1-2; tentatively, D is TRBD1 (5 bases). CDR1 MNHEY and CDR2 SMNVEV come from the germline V gene (reference sequence). Between the trimmed V and J ends, which lost 5 bases and 4 bases, there was a span of 8 bases. The CDR3 length is 12 residues.